This record covers a single TCR beta chain. Its antigen is still unknown. This CDR3 is built from 16 residues. V was cut by 1 base and J by 0 bases, with 10 bases left in between. Germline CDR1 is SGHRS and CDR2 is YFSETQ. This table comes from immunoSEQ multiplex PCR, and its TCRdb copy is limited to in-frame clones, with some not included. Of about 150,000 clones listed, about 92% are singletons. The data originate from a study of T cell responses to AZD1222 COVID-19 vaccine. Study-wide findings and caveats: Along spike, vaccine-associated CD4 TCRs were found throughout, with dominance at 160-218 and 743-854.

This sample comprised peripheral blood, obtained 28 days after the second AZD1222 dose. The chain uses TRBV5-1 and TRBJ2-2; D is unresolved. The origin of this receptor is an adult who received the AZD1222 COVID-19 vaccine. CDR3 region: CASSLSGNANTGELFF. The DNA of the CDR3 is TGCGCCAGCAGCTTGTCGGGCAACGCGAACACCGGGGAGCTGTTTTTT.